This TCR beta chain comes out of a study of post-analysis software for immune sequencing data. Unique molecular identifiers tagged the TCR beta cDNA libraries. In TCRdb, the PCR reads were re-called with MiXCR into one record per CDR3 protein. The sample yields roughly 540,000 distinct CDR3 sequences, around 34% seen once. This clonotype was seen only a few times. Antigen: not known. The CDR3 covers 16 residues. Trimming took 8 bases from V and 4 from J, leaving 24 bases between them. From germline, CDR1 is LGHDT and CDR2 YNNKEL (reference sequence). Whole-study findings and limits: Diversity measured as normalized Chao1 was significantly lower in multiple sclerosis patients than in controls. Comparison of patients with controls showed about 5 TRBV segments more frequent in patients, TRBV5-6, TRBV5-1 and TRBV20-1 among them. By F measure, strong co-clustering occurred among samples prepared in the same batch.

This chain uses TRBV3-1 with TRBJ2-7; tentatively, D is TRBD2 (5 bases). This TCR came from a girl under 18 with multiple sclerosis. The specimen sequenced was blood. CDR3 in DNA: TGTGCCAGCCCCAACGGGCTAGACTATCTCGATTACGAGCAGTACTTC. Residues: CASPNGLDYLDYEQYF.